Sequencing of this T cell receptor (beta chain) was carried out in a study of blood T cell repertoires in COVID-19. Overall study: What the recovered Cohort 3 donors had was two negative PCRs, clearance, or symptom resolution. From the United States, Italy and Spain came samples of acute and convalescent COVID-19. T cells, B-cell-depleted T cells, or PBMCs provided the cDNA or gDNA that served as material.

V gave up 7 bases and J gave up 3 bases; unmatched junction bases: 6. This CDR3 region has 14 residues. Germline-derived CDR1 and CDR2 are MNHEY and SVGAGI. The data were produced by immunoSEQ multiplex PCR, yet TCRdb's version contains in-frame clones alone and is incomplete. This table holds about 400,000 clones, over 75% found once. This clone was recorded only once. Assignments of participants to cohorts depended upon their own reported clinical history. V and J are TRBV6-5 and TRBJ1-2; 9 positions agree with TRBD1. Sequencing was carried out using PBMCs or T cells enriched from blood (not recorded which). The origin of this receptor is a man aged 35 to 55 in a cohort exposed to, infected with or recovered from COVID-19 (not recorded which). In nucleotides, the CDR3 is TGTGCCAGCAATCGACAGGGGGAGTACTATGGCTACACCTTC. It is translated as CASNRQGEYYGYTF.